The TCR beta chain under discussion was sequenced for a study of T-cell reconstitution after alpha-beta-depleted transplantation in children. Study-wide points: Reportedly, alpha-beta T cells present about two months post-transplant originated from several hundred expanded clones of graft origin. Diversity and T-cell counts at one year after transplant derived mostly from new T cells.

The V and J ends lost 10 bases and 2 bases, in that order; junction bases with no gene match: 3. This CDR3 spans 14 amino acids. Looked up from germline, CDR1 is MDHEN and CDR2 is SYDVKM. Details on this clonotype: Its antigen is unidentified.

Preparing the TCRbeta library involved the use of unique molecular identifiers. One entry per CDR3 protein, called by TCRdb with MiXCR from the PCR reads. The profile shows about 500,000 distinct CDR3 sequences, over 10% of them singletons. The sequencing here drew on PBMCs, mostly from graft donor cells, taken 180 days after TCRalphabeta/CD19-depleted stem cell transplant. The source is a female patient between 2 and 15 years old who had a stem cell transplant for aplastic anemia, so the T cells may come from the graft donor. The chain joins TRBV28 to TRBJ2-1, with TRBD2 matching over 12 bases. The CDR3 loop reads CATWTSGTYNEQFF. For the CDR3, the DNA is TGTGCCACCTGGACTAGCGGGACCTACAATGAGCAGTTCTTC.